This T cell receptor (beta chain) emerged from a study of Ad26.COV2.S vaccination and SARS-CoV-2 variants. Whole-study results and caveats: After vaccination, reports described spike-specific CD8+ and CD4+ T cell responses as showing substantial breadth. Researchers cautioned that TCR breadth and depth analyses may have underestimated total T cell responses. Spike-specific TCR breadth was greater after Ad26.COV2.S than placebo.

Sample treatment: around 19 received Ad26.COV2.S at low or high dose, single or two shots; a few received placebo; per-sample allocation not given. Sampling occurred on day 63 after the first vaccine or placebo injection. The CDR3 consists of 17 residues. Germline V gene lookup returns CDR1 MNHEY and CDR2 SVGEGT. V trimming: 6 bases; J trimming: 8 bases; junction bases outside the gene matches: 13. On this clone: Antigen specificity is unknown.

Assay: immunoSEQ multiplex PCR; the TCRdb copy retains only in-frame clones and omits some. The data contain about 460,000 clones, roughly 87% of them singletons. The sample in question was peripheral blood, obtained in a trial of Ad26.COV2.S vaccine versus placebo. The J gene is TRBJ2-4, the V gene TRBV6-2 or TRBV6-3, with 13 bases matching TRBD2. The source is a person between 18 and 65 years old who received the Ad26.COV2.S COVID-19 vaccine or a placebo. This chain's CDR3 is CASRPGTSGTSWDIQYF. For the CDR3, the DNA is TGTGCCAGCAGACCTGGGACTAGCGGGACTTCCTGGGACATTCAGTACTTC.